Described below is a single T cell receptor (beta chain) sequence and its context. What this receptor recognizes is not known. No quality values exist for individual bases; no much larger clone is one base distant. Using the deep immunoSEQ assay, TCR CDR3 regions were amplified from genomic DNA by multiplex PCR. For each cell subset, the extracted genomic DNA was distributed evenly across all wells of several immunoSEQ 96-well plates, and each plate served as one replicate. Each replicate PCR for sorted subsets received around 200 ng genomic DNA, equal to roughly 29,000 T cell genomes. Purified libraries were quantified with a Qubit 3.0 fluorometer, sized on a Bioanalyzer 2100, and re-quantified with the KAPA Library Quantification kit. Every immunoSEQ 96-well plate was sequenced on a dedicated single-read 150-cycle Illumina NextSeq 550 flow cell. The source study handled its data this way. Because the immunoSEQ output included only junctional sequences and no quality scores, the filtering could not be the same as the filtering used for full-length reads. To assign V/J genes and CDR3, sequences were annotated using PyIR, a Python wrapper for IgBLAST v1.9, with IMGT germline references. Reads with weak V/J assignments (E-value above 1e-6), missing CDR3, stop codons, out-of-frame junctions, or ambiguous translated residues were removed. V3J clonotypes were defined by identical inferred V gene, J gene, and CDR3 amino acid sequence. Percentage overlap between repertoires was calculated by dividing the number of shared unique clonotypes by the size of the smaller repertoire. Repertoire richness was assessed with RTK rarefaction, the Chao1 estimator, and Recon v2.1 estimates of unobserved clonotypes. Generation probabilities were computed with OLGA for all TCRbeta clonotypes obtained by the gDNA method from several donors. The table was pulled from immuneACCESS by TCRdb, which kept in-frame rearrangements only. Such tables lose some clones; where checked, under half of the loss comes from unresolved V genes, and the rest has no known cause. The DNA was the basis for D and trimming; V, J and clone size are from that table. This sample has roughly 1 million clones in its table, and about 84% of those were observed once. 0.52% of the sample is held by the ten biggest clonotypes.

The CDR3 numbers 16 residues from cysteine through phenylalanine. The read is trimmed to its CDR3 DNA, 48 bases read in frame from base 1. Unmatched junction bases come to 4, with V trimmed by 4 bases and J by 0 bases. For CDR1 and CDR2, the germline V gene (reference sequence) lists SGHNT and YYREEE. This entry comes from a study of shared clonotypes between healthy human individuals (dated by TCRdb to the early 2020s). The study in broad terms: Three men and two women, aged 18 to 49 years, made up the cohort. Per donor, three plates each were used for CD4 naive and CD4 memory, two for CD8 naive, and one for CD8 memory. To estimate repertoire size and how much clonotypes are shared between individuals, the study performed deep sequencing of blood TCR repertoires from a handful of healthy adults. To increase sequencing depth and limit assay-specific biases, TCR repertoire library preparation and sequencing were carried out by different laboratories using diverse techniques. Between about 0.9 and 9 billion PBMCs per donor were obtained by leukapheresis.

On the study overall, not on this receptor specifically: The genetic and exposure-history diversity represented was limited by the small number of donors. Based on pairwise subsampling, the degree of clonotype sharing among donors was expected to be affected by sequencing depth. Estimated clonotype richness was generally larger for naive than for memory subsets. Rarefaction of sorted-subset datasets indicated incomplete sequencing despite the large sequencing depth. Across four donors, around 5% of naive CD4, around 3.3% of naive CD8, approximately 2.5% of memory CD4, and 0.4% of memory CD8 clonotypes were shared. Compared with non-shared clonotypes, clonotypes shared by all four sorted-subset donors had higher generation probabilities. Sampling was limited to blood, and TCR repertoires in tissue likely differ from TCR repertoires in blood.

Donors were healthy HIV-negative adults with no recently reported acute infections or vaccinations. Every donor was a Caucasian adult living in Nashville, Tennessee, USA. CD4+ T cells were enriched through magnetic negative selection, after which naive cells were positively selected on CD45RA and the remaining negative fraction served as the memory subset. After blood collection by leukapheresis, PBMCs were isolated using Ficoll-Histopaque density gradient centrifugation and then cryopreserved in the vapor phase of liquid nitrogen. Purity and quantity of every magnetically sorted T cell population were checked by analytical flow cytometry. Genomic DNA was isolated from each sorted fraction and quantified by UV absorbance on a Nanodrop 2000c.

The chain is made from TRBV5-4 and TRBJ2-7; 13 bases in between match TRBD2. This TCR was sampled from a man between 18 and 29 years old in good health. Some clones in this sample may be carry-over from other donors' samples. Specimen: memory CD4+ T cells from PBMCs. What the cell subset or site label conveys for this sample: CD45RA-negative fraction. DNA sequence: TGTGCCAGCAGCGCGGGACTAGCGGGACCCTCCTACGAGCAGTACTTC. Translation gives CASSAGLAGPSYEQYF.